The 20 T cell receptor beta chains listed next were all sequenced from one sample in a study of T-cell reconstitution after alpha-beta-depleted transplantation in children. The authors prepared the TCRbeta library with unique molecular identifiers. TCRdb redid the calling of the PCR reads with MiXCR, one entry per CDR3 protein. The table has about 230,000 distinct CDR3 sequences, approximately 11% seen once. Sequencing was performed on PBMCs, taken before TCRalphabeta/CD19-depleted stem cell transplant. These receptor sequences come from a child less than two years old with acute myeloid leukemia, due to receive a stem cell transplant.

This clonotype was seen many times. The chain uses TRBV11-2 and TRBJ2-6; 7 bases align to TRBD1. The CDR3 is 17 amino acids. With 5 bases clipped from V and 5 bases from J, the junction kept 12 bases outside the gene matches. In germline, CDR1 is SGHAT, CDR2 FQNNGV. CDR3 in amino acids: CASSPYLTGIRANVLTF. CDR3 in DNA: TGTGCCAGCAGCCCGTACCTGACAGGGATTAGGGCCAACGTCCTGACTTTC. Complete variable domain (other parts from reference TRBV11-2 and TRBJ2-6): EAGVAQSPRYKIIEKRQSVAFWCNPISGHATLYWYQQILGQGPKLLIQFQNNGVVDDSQLPKDRFSAERLKGVDSTLKIQPAKLEDSAVYLCASSPYLTGIRANVLTFGAGSRLTVL.

This clonotype was recorded many times. The V and J genes are TRBV5-5 and TRBJ2-4; TRBD2 might be the D (7 bases). V lost 5 bases and J 6 bases, leaving 12 bases between the germline ends. The germline CDR1 and CDR2 sequences are SGHKS and YYEKEE (reference sequence). This CDR3 comprises 13 residues. CDR3 DNA: TGTGCCAGCAGTTTTAGGGGGGGAAACATTCAGTACTTC. Protein product: CASSFRGGNIQYF.

This clonotype has more than one count but fewer than ten. This sequence joins TRBV5-1 and TRBJ1-1, with unresolved D. The CDR3 consists of 15 residues. V dropped 0 bases and J dropped 3 bases, with 12 bases sitting between them. Germline-derived CDR1 and CDR2 are SGHRS and YFSETQ. CDR3 loop: CASSLDPNGYTEAFF. CDR3 sequence (DNA): TGCGCCAGCAGCTTGGATCCGAACGGATACACTGAAGCTTTCTTT.

This clonotype was observed at least ten times. The genes are TRBV7-8 and TRBJ2-2; D is ambiguous. The V and J ends lost 2 bases and 1 base respectively, with 5 bases between them. The CDR3 has 14 residues. The germline CDR1 and CDR2 sequences are SGHVS and FQNEAQ. CDR3 loop: CASSLIQNTGELFF. The CDR3 bases are TGTGCCAGCAGCTTAATACAGAACACCGGGGAGCTGTTTTTT.

This clonotype was recorded at least ten times. This rearrangement joins TRBV13 to TRBJ1-1; D not certain. The CDR3 has 14 residues. The V end was cut by 0 bases, the J end by 1 base, with 6 bases between. Germline CDR1 is PRHDT and CDR2 is FYEKMQ (reference sequence). CDR3 nucleotide sequence: TGTGCCAGCAGCTTAGGGATAGGGAACACTGAAGCTTTCTTT. Translation: CASSLGIGNTEAFF.

Remarks on this clonotype: One end of the junction does not line up with germline, which may come from a read error. The genes are TRBV12-3 or TRBV12-4 and TRBJ1-4; 12 bases fit TRBD1. The CDR3 is made up of 18 amino acids. CDR3 sequence: CAISLRPGQGAANEKLFF. The CDR3 DNA sequence: TGTGCCATCAGTTTGCGCCCGGGACAGGGGGCGGCTAATGAAAAACTGTTTTTT.

This clonotype was seen at least ten times. The gene calls are TRBV13 and TRBJ2-5; TRBD2 aligns across 9 bases. Germline V gene sequence: CDR1 PRHDT, CDR2 FYEKMQ (reference sequence). V gave up 2 bases and J gave up 4 bases; unmatched junction bases: 5. This CDR3 comprises 15 residues. The CDR3 region is CASSLQSSGRETQYF. As DNA, the CDR3 is TGTGCCAGCAGCTTACAGAGTAGCGGGAGAGAGACCCAGTACTTC.

This clonotype was seen ten or more times. This chain connects TRBV6-2 or TRBV6-3 to TRBJ2-7, with 7 bases aligning to TRBD1. Germline CDR1 is MNHEY and CDR2 is SVGEGT. This CDR3 spans 15 amino acids. Unmatched junction bases numbered 9, after V lost 2 bases and J lost 5 bases. CDR3 DNA: TGTGCCAGCAGTTACACCGGACAGGAGACAAACGAGCAGTACTTC. It is translated as CASSYTGQETNEQYF.

This clonotype was counted at least ten times. The V and J genes are TRBV28 and TRBJ2-7, with TRBD2 identical over 9 bases. Germline-derived CDR1 and CDR2 are MDHEN and SYDVKM. The junction had 9 bases not matched to a gene; V was cut back by 3 bases and J by 3 bases. This CDR3 is 16 amino acids long. The CDR3 spells CASSLESASGNYEQYF. CDR3 coding DNA: TGTGCCAGCAGTTTGGAATCGGCTAGCGGGAACTACGAGCAGTACTTC. The variable domain in full, completed from reference TRBV28 and TRBJ2-7, reads DVKVTQSSRYLVKRTGEKVFLECVQDMDHENMFWYRQDPGLGLRLIYFSYDVKMKEKGDIPEGYSVSREKKERFSLILESASTNQTSMYLCASSLESASGNYEQYFGPGTRLTVT.

This clonotype was recorded at least ten times. V usage is TRBV29-1 and J usage is TRBJ2-2, with D possibly being TRBD1 or TRBD2 (5 bases each). The CDR3 has 13 residues. V shed 6 bases and J shed 4 bases, with 12 bases lying between them. Germline CDR1 reads SQVTM; CDR2 reads ANQGSEA. In DNA, the CDR3 is TGCAGCGTGGAAAGGGACGTCACCGGGGAGCTGTTTTTT. Amino acids: CSVERDVTGELFF.

This clonotype was seen at least ten times. For the CDR3, the DNA is TGTGCCAGCAGTTTCCGCGAAGGGCTTATTTCACCCCTCCACTTT. Protein sequence: CASSFREGLISPLHF. The chain has TRBV27 and TRBJ1-6, with no clear D. V dropped 3 bases and J dropped 9 bases, with 15 bases sitting between them. The germline V gene encodes CDR1 MNHEY and CDR2 SMNVEV (reference sequence). This CDR3 is built from 15 residues.

This clonotype was recorded many times. This chain joins TRBV11-2 and TRBJ1-3, with unresolved D. The CDR3 sequence is 16 residues long. V lost 5 bases and J lost 0, with 14 bases in between. Per germline, CDR1 SGHAT and CDR2 FQNNGV. In DNA, the CDR3 is TGTGCCAGCAGCGCGCCTGCGGGGAGCTCTGGAAACACCATATATTTT. It translates to CASSAPAGSSGNTIYF.

This clonotype was recorded a few times. V is TRBV2 and J is TRBJ2-5; no clear D gene. The CDR3 has 12 residues. Between the trimmed V and J ends, which lost 8 bases and 0 bases, there was a span of 7 bases. Germline V lookup: CDR1 SNHLY, CDR2 FYNNEI. CDR3 sequence: CASDAYQETQYF. The CDR3 DNA is TGTGCCAGCGACGCCTACCAAGAGACCCAGTACTTC.

This clonotype has a count of ten or more. The chain has TRBV4-1 and TRBJ2-7; 7 bases are a match to TRBD2. V was pared by 0 bases and J by 7 bases, with 9 bases of the junction left unmatched. The germline V gene has CDR1 MGHRA and CDR2 YSYEKL. This CDR3 spans 15 amino acids. The CDR3 reads CASSQERVMGGEQYF. In nucleotides, the CDR3 is TGCGCCAGCAGCCAAGAGCGCGTTATGGGAGGGGAGCAGTACTTC.

This clonotype was seen many times. The genes are TRBV6-1 and TRBJ2-2, with TRBD2 identical over 12 bases. V lost 6 bases, J lost 7 bases, and 6 bases stayed unmatched. The CDR3 sequence is 15 residues long. The germline V gene encodes CDR1 MNHNS and CDR2 SASEGT. CDR3 in DNA: TGTGCCAGCAGCCGGACTAGCGGGAAAGTCGGGGAGCTGTTTTTT. Its protein is CASSRTSGKVGELFF.

The rearrangement joins TRBV7-9 to TRBJ2-1, with TRBD2 identical over 7 bases. Germline assignment: CDR1 SEHNR and CDR2 FQNEAQ (reference sequence). After removal of 8 bases from V and 3 bases from J, the junction contained 4 bases not matched to a gene. This CDR3 has 13 amino acids. CDR3 amino acids: CASGSSGYNEQFF. Here the CDR3 DNA reads TGTGCCAGCGGATCTAGCGGCTACAATGAGCAGTTCTTC. The entire variable domain, with the rest obtained from reference TRBV7-9 and TRBJ2-1, is as follows: DTGVSQNPRHKITKRGQNVTFRCDPISEHNRLYWYRQTLGQGPEFLTYFQNEAQLEKSRLLSDRFSAERPKGSFSTLEIQRTEQGDSAMYLCASGSSGYNEQFFGPGTRLTVL.

This clonotype appeared many times. J is TRBJ2-3 and V is TRBV4-3, with a tentative D call TRBD2 (5 bases). This CDR3 contains 16 residues. V was cut by 1 base and J by 2 bases, with 13 bases left in between. Germline assignment: CDR1 LGHNA and CDR2 YSLEER. CDR3 residues: CASSQGIGIVTDTQYF. DNA for the CDR3: TGCGCCAGCAGCCAAGGGATCGGGATAGTCACAGATACGCAGTATTTT.

This clonotype has a count of ten or more. The J gene is TRBJ1-4, the V gene TRBV7-6; D not resolved. The CDR3 extends over 14 amino acids. Germline V gives CDR1 SGHVS, CDR2 FNYEAQ. The V end lost 4 bases, the J end lost 0 bases, and 6 bases lay between the germline ends. CDR3 in DNA: TGTGCCAGCAGCTCGCGGGCAACTAATGAAAAACTGTTTTTT. This sequence encodes CASSSRATNEKLFF. Complete variable domain (other parts from reference TRBV7-6 and TRBJ1-4): GAGVSQSPRYKVTKRGQDVALRCDPISGHVSLYWYRQALGQGPEFLTYFNYEAQQDKSGLPNDRFSAERPEGSISTLTIQRTEQRDSAMYRCASSSRATNEKLFFGSGTQLSVL.

The rearrangement joins TRBV11-1 to TRBJ2-4, with 11 bases that match TRBD2. The trim removed 3 bases at V and 2 bases at J, leaving 9 bases unmatched. There are 18 residues in the CDR3. The germline CDR1 and CDR2 sequences are SGHAT and FQDESV (reference sequence). CDR3 sequence reads: CASSLGITSGRSKNIQYF. DNA of the CDR3: TGTGCCAGCAGCTTGGGTATAACTAGCGGGAGATCCAAAAACATTCAGTACTTC. Complete variable domain (other parts from reference TRBV11-1 and TRBJ2-4): EAEVAQSPRYKITEKSQAVAFWCDPISGHATLYWYRQILGQGPELLVQFQDESVVDDSQLPKDRFSAERLKGVDSTLKIQPAELGDSAMYLCASSLGITSGRSKNIQYFGAGTRLSVL.

This clonotype was found a few times. V usage is TRBV20-1 and J usage is TRBJ2-7, with D perhaps TRBD2 (6 bases). Germline V gene lookup returns CDR1 DFQATT and CDR2 SNEGSKA (reference sequence). The CDR3 is 12 amino acids. V lost 7 bases to trimming and J lost 3 bases, with 13 bases between them. CDR3 sequence reads: CSVNSGDYEQYF. CDR3 in DNA: TGCAGTGTGAATAGCGGAGACTACGAGCAGTACTTC.